This passage covers 21 T cell receptor beta chains from one sample sequenced in a study of blood T cell repertoires in COVID-19. Libraries were prepared by immunoSEQ multiplex PCR; TCRdb keeps only in-frame clonotypes and omits some of them. The profile shows more than 95,000 clones, 75% to 85% of them singletons. The sample comprised peripheral blood. The source is a woman in her 70s with acute or convalescent COVID-19.

This clone has just one count. It is unclear where the CDR3 begins or ends on the DNA, so no DNA is shown, and the CDR3 is as TCRdb lists it. The chain employs TRBV2 and TRBJ1-6; the table's TRBD1 call for D was not verified on the DNA. CDR1 is SNHLY and CDR2 is FYNNEI in the germline V gene. The CDR3 is made up of 16 amino acids, end residues included. CDR3 region: CASSEIRARGRSPLHF.

V and J are TRBV28 and TRBJ2-3, with 8 bases identical to TRBD2. V dropped 3 bases and J dropped 3; count of bases not matched to a gene: 8. Germline V gene data show CDR1 as MDHEN and CDR2 as SYDVKM. The CDR3 sequence is 16 residues long. The CDR3 loop reads CASSLGGRRGTDTQYF. The CDR3 DNA reads as TGTGCCAGCAGTTTGGGCGGGAGGCGGGGAACAGATACGCAGTATTTT.

J is TRBJ1-2 and V is TRBV7-9; D remains unclear. The CDR3 has 14 amino acids. Between the trimmed V and J ends, which lost 5 bases and 5 bases, there was a span of 15 bases. In germline, CDR1 is SEHNR, CDR2 FQNEAQ (reference sequence). The CDR3 nucleotides read TGTGCCAGCAGCCCTGAGAGGGAGGTGTATGGCTACACCTTC. This encodes CASSPEREVYGYTF.

This clone has a handful of counts. The V call is TRBV3-1 (or the pseudogene TRBV3-2), the J call TRBJ1-2; 7 bases fit TRBD1. The germline CDR1 and CDR2 sequences are LGHDT and YNNKEL (reference sequence). This CDR3 has 15 residues. Trimming removed 3 bases from V and 5 bases from J; junction bases left unmatched: 9. The CDR3 here is CASSQRGGREYGYTF. The CDR3 nucleotides read TGTGCCAGCAGCCAGAGAGGGGGCAGAGAATATGGCTACACCTTC.

The chain is built from TRBV7-9 and TRBJ1-2; 7 nucleotides align to TRBD1. CDR3 size: 14 residues. The V segment lost 3 bases and the J segment 4 bases; nucleotides outside the gene matches: 5. CDR1 is SEHNR and CDR2 is FQNEAQ in the germline V gene (reference sequence). CDR3 in amino acids: CASSFGDRPYGYTF. The CDR3 DNA reads TGTGCCAGCAGCTTTGGGGACAGACCCTATGGCTACACCTTC.

This chain connects TRBV2 to TRBJ1-5; no definite D call. Per germline, CDR1 SNHLY and CDR2 FYNNEI. This CDR3 has 15 amino acids. V lost 4 bases, J lost 0 bases, and 10 bases lay in between. The CDR3 coding sequence is TGTGCCAGCAGTGCGGAGGGATATAGCAATCAGCCCCAGCATTTT. Protein sequence: CASSAEGYSNQPQHF.

The chain links TRBV7-9 to TRBJ1-5, with D tentatively TRBD1 (5 bases). V lost 4 bases and J 4 bases, leaving 14 bases between the germline ends. The germline V gene encodes CDR1 SEHNR and CDR2 FQNEAQ (reference sequence). There are 15 residues in the CDR3. CDR3 protein: CASSSSDSINQPQHF. In nucleotides, the CDR3 is TGTGCCAGCAGCTCGTCAGACAGCATTAATCAGCCCCAGCATTTT.

The chain combines TRBV27 with TRBJ2-2; D might be TRBD1 (6 bases). Trimming took off 4 bases at V and 0 bases at J, with 12 bases between the two ends. This CDR3 comprises 16 residues. Germline V gene lookup returns CDR1 MNHEY and CDR2 SMNVEV (reference sequence). The chain's CDR3 is CASSSYRATNTGELFF. The CDR3 coding sequence is TGTGCCAGCAGTTCTTACAGGGCCACGAACACCGGGGAGCTGTTTTTT.

The CDR3 DNA reads as TGTGCCAGCAGTTTAGCGGCAAATAGGGGAGCTTTCTTT. This encodes CASSLAANRGAFF. The chain links TRBV27 to TRBJ1-1; D perhaps matches TRBD1 (5 bases). This CDR3 is 13 amino acids long. Looked up from germline, CDR1 is MNHEY and CDR2 is SMNVEV (reference sequence). V was pared by 2 bases and J by 10 bases, with 14 bases between.

This chain links TRBV7-2 with TRBJ1-6, with TRBD1 matching 8 bases. Germline V gene sequence: CDR1 SGHTA, CDR2 FQGNSA. The CDR3 runs 15 residues. V was clipped by 5 bases and J by 6 bases; unmatched bases: 6. The DNA for the CDR3 is TGTGCCAGCAGCCCGGACAGGGCGTCTAATTCACCCCTCCACTTT. Translated, it gives CASSPDRASNSPLHF.

This sequence joins TRBV27 and TRBJ1-2; 9 bases fit TRBD1. This CDR3 is 13 amino acids long. Germline V gene sequence: CDR1 MNHEY, CDR2 SMNVEV (reference sequence). Germline trimming cut 3 bases from V and 8 bases from J; bases unmatched to any gene: 4. CDR3: CASSFRDREGYTF. The CDR3 DNA follows: TGTGCCAGCAGTTTTAGGGACAGGGAGGGCTACACCTTC.

The chain links TRBV4-3 to TRBJ1-1; TRBD1 might be the D (6 bases). The CDR3 totals 15 residues. CDR1 and CDR2 from the germline V gene are LGHNA and YSLEER. Between the trimmed V and J ends, which lost 1 base and 10 bases, there was a span of 19 bases. CDR3 in amino acids: CASSQVGLKGVGAFF. CDR3 nucleotides: TGCGCCAGCAGCCAAGTGGGCCTCAAGGGGGTTGGAGCTTTCTTT.

This clone was seen once. The J gene is TRBJ2-1, the V gene TRBV9; TRBD2 aligns across 14 bases. CDR3 length: 16 amino acids. Germline loops: CDR1 SGDLS, CDR2 YYNGEE. With V trimmed by 0 bases and J by 8 bases, 4 bases remained unmatched. For the CDR3, the DNA is TGTGCCAGCAGCGTAGGGGGACTAGCGGGAGTTGATGAGCAGTTCTTC. Translating gives CASSVGGLAGVDEQFF.

This clone was seen a few times. The J gene is TRBJ2-7, the V gene TRBV28; D uncertain. The CDR3 spans 15 residues. Germline CDR1 MDHEN, CDR2 SYDVKM. The ends were cut back, 3 bases at V and 5 bases at J, with 17 bases in the middle. This CDR3 reads CASSFHDGSADEQYF. The CDR3 DNA reads TGTGCCAGCAGTTTCCATGACGGCTCGGCGGACGAGCAGTACTTC.

The chain couples TRBV7-9 to TRBJ2-5; TRBD1 matches 11 bases. This CDR3 is 15 amino acids long. Germline trimming cut 5 bases from V and 2 bases from J; bases unmatched to any gene: 4. Germline V CDR1 and CDR2: SEHNR, FQNEAQ (reference sequence). CDR3 in amino acids: CASSDRDRGQETQYF. The CDR3 nucleotides read TGTGCCAGCAGCGACAGGGACAGGGGGCAAGAGACCCAGTACTTC. Combining the CDR3 with reference TRBV7-9 and TRBJ2-5 gives the whole variable domain DTGVSQNPRHKITKRGQNVTFRCDPISEHNRLYWYRQTLGQGPEFLTYFQNEAQLEKSRLLSDRFSAERPKGSFSTLEIQRTEQGDSAMYLCASSDRDRGQETQYFGPGTRLLVL.

This clone occurred a few times. The chain links TRBV10-1 to TRBJ1-2, with D possibly being TRBD1 (5 bases). This CDR3 has 14 residues. Trimming cost V 4 bases and J 4 bases, with 13 bases left between them. CDR1 and CDR2 from the germline V gene are WNHNN and SYGVQD (reference sequence). The CDR3, as DNA: TGCGCCAGCAGTGGGGGCAGGGCAACCTATGGCTACACCTTC. Residues: CASSGGRATYGYTF.

J is TRBJ1-3 and V is TRBV20-1; possibly TRBD1 for D (5 bases). The CDR3 is 15 amino acids. CDR1 and CDR2 (germline): DFQATT, SNEGSKA (reference sequence). V was cut by 3 bases and J by 0 bases, with 12 bases left in between. The CDR3 region is CSASGASRSGNTIYF. In nucleotides, the CDR3 is TGCAGTGCTAGTGGGGCCAGCCGCTCTGGAAACACCATATATTTT.

The chain carries TRBV5-1 and TRBJ2-1; D gene uncertain. V lost 2 bases, J lost 6 bases, and 15 bases lay in between. Germline V lookup: CDR1 SGHRS, CDR2 YFSETQ. The CDR3 runs to 15 residues. This CDR3 is CASSFGDLAGNEQFF. CDR3 bases: TGCGCCAGCAGCTTCGGAGACTTAGCCGGCAATGAGCAGTTCTTC.

J is TRBJ2-5 and V is TRBV4-1, with 11 bases matching TRBD2. Germline V lookup: CDR1 MGHRA, CDR2 YSYEKL. The CDR3 runs 17 residues. Trimming cost V 0 bases and J 2 bases; bases outside gene matches: 5. The CDR3, as DNA: TGCGCCAGCAGCCAAGATGGCCTAGCGGGAGGACAAGAGACCCAGTACTTC. Protein: CASSQDGLAGGQETQYF.

The CDR3 spells CASSVAAGSGNTIYF. CDR3 DNA: TGTGCCAGCAGCGTAGCTGCGGGCTCTGGAAACACCATATATTTT. The chain links TRBV9 to TRBJ1-3; D not resolved. V shed 0 bases and J shed 0 bases, with 7 bases lying between them. Per germline, CDR1 SGDLS and CDR2 YYNGEE. CDR3 length equals 15 residues.

CDR3 nucleotide sequence: TGTGCCAGTAGTATAAGGGGGCGCAACTATGGCTACACCTTC. This encodes CASSIRGRNYGYTF. The chain employs TRBV19 and TRBJ1-2; 7 bases match TRBD1. V shed 2 bases and J 2 bases; nucleotides not matched to a gene: 2. Germline V gene sequence: CDR1 LNHDA, CDR2 SQIVND (reference sequence). The CDR3 has 14 residues.